The rows below give T cell receptor beta chains drawn from one sample of a study of OX40 agonist ivuxolimab in advanced cancers. Clones were read by immunoSEQ multiplex PCR, and TCRdb kept only the in-frame ones, dropping some. The sample has approximately 50,000 clones, about nine tenths seen once. Sequences were derived from CD4+ or CD8+ T cells sorted from blood, sampled in a trial of the OX40 agonist ivuxolimab. These receptor sequences come from an adult with an advanced solid tumor such as melanoma, head and neck, liver or kidney cancer. Both conserved end residues are part of each CDR3. A D gene is named only where the DNA matches it firmly. Size is omitted from some rows. Given values are once, few, many or a class for expanded clones.

abundance | j_gene | d_gene | v_gene | CDR3nt | CDR3aa
- | TRBJ1-5 | - | TRBV19 | TGTGCCAGTAGGCAGGGGCAAGGCCAGCCCCAGCATTTT | CASRQGQGQPQHF
- | TRBJ2-3 | TRBD1 | TRBV11-2 | TGTGCCAGCAGCAACGGACAGGGCGTAGATACGCAGTATTTT | CASSNGQGVDTQYF
- | TRBJ2-1 | - | TRBV10-3 | TGTGCCATCAGGCCGGCGGGGAGTTACAATGAGCAGTTCTTC | CAIRPAGSYNEQFF
- | TRBJ1-5 | - | TRBV7-3 | TGTGCCAGCAGCTTAAGCGGGAATCAGCCCCAGCATTTT | CASSLSGNQPQHF
few | TRBJ1-4 | - | TRBV9 | TGTGCCAGCAGCTCCGGGACACTCAATGAAAAACTGTTTTTT | CASSSGTLNEKLFF
- | TRBJ2-3 | - | TRBV4-3 | TGCGCCAGCAGCCCCCATCCCCGGTCAGATACGCAGTATTTT | CASSPHPRSDTQYF
- | TRBJ2-5 | - | TRBV6-6 | TGTGCCAGCAGTGACAAGGACACCGTCCAAGAGACCCAGTACTTC | CASSDKDTVQETQYF
- | TRBJ2-7 | TRBD2 | TRBV11-1 | TGTGCCAGCAGCTTAGAATCCAGCGGGAGTGGCGAGCAGTACTTC | CASSLESSGSGEQYF
- | TRBJ2-7 | - | TRBV5-6 | TGTGCCAGCAGCTTGATGCCCCGCGAGCAGTACTTC | CASSLMPREQYF
- | TRBJ1-1 | - | TRBV7-2 | TGTGCCAGCAGCTTAGGGGGGACAATAGGAACTTTCTTT | CASSLGGTIGTFF
- | TRBJ1-4 | TRBD1 | TRBV5-5 | TGTGCCAGCAGCTTGCAAGAGGACAGGACTAAACTGTTTTTT | CASSLQEDRTKLFF
- | TRBJ2-4 | TRBD1 | TRBV10-3 | TGTGCCATCAGCGGACAGGAAAACATTCAGTACTTC | CAISGQENIQYF
- | TRBJ2-1 | TRBD2 | TRBV19 | TGTGCCAGTAACAGCGGGACTAGCGGGACCCGTGATGAGCAGTTCTTC | CASNSGTSGTRDEQFF
once | TRBJ1-4 | - | TRBV27 | TGTGCCAGCAGTTTTTATGGGGAAAAACTGTTTTTT | CASSFYGEKLFF
- | TRBJ2-1 | - | TRBV20-1 | TGCAGTATACGGACATCCAATGAGCAGTTCTTC | CSIRTSNEQFF
- | TRBJ1-1 | - | TRBV2 | TGTGCCAGCAGTGACGCAACCTGGGTCGGGGCTTTCTTT | CASSDATWVGAFF
- | TRBJ2-5 | TRBD1 | TRBV7-2 | TGTGCCAGCAGCTTAGATCCGGGACAGGGGGCGCTTTGGGAGACCCAGTACTTC | CASSLDPGQGALWETQYF
- | TRBJ1-1 | - | TRBV7-3 | TGTGCCAGCAGCAAACAGGGAAACACTGAAGCTTTCTTT | CASSKQGNTEAFF
- | TRBJ2-3 | - | TRBV15 | TGTGCCACCAGCGCCGAACGGGGCAGATACACAGATACGCAGTATTTT | CATSAERGRYTDTQYF
medium-sized | TRBJ1-5 | - | TRBV2 | TGTGCCAGCACCGGCGATAGCAATCAGCCCCAGCATTTT | CASTGDSNQPQHF
- | TRBJ1-6 | TRBD1 | TRBV27 | TGTGCCAGCAGTGCGCCGCGACAGGGAAGTTCACCCCTCCACTTT | CASSAPRQGSSPLHF
- | TRBJ2-5 | - | TRBV5-5 | TGTGCCAGCAGTTCGGAGTTTGGGATCGGGTTTCGGCAAGAGACCCAGTACTTC | CASSSEFGIGFRQETQYF
- | TRBJ1-1 | - | TRBV5-5 | TGTGCCAGCAGCTTGTTGGTGAACACTGAAGCTTTCTTT | CASSLLVNTEAFF
- | TRBJ2-1 | - | TRBV7-8 | TGTGCCAGCAGCCCTAGACAGAGCTCCTACAATGAGCAGTTCTTC | CASSPRQSSYNEQFF
- | TRBJ2-7 | TRBD1 | TRBV10-3 | TGTGCCGTTGGACAGGGGGGGGAGCAGTACTTC | CAVGQGGEQYF
- | TRBJ2-5 | TRBD1 | TRBV11-2 | TGTGCCAGCAGCTTGACAGGGCTAGAGACCCAGTACTTC | CASSLTGLETQYF
- | TRBJ2-3 | TRBD2 | TRBV7-2 | TGTGCCAGCAGCTTACACAGCGGGAATGTCCCAGATACGCAGTATTTT | CASSLHSGNVPDTQYF
- | TRBJ2-7 | TRBD1 | TRBV5-6 | TGTGCCAGCAGCATGGGACAGGACTTGGAATTCCGGTACGAGCAGTACTTC | CASSMGQDLEFRYEQYF
- | TRBJ2-6 | - | TRBV7-3 | TGTGCCAGCAGCCCCTCCCCACGTCCCCTGACCTACTCTGGGGCCAACGTCCTGACTTTC | CASSPSPRPLTYSGANVLTF
- | TRBJ1-3 | - | TRBV19 | TGTGCCAGTAGTACGGGGCGAAACACCATATATTTT | CASSTGRNTIYF
- | TRBJ2-1 | - | TRBV29-1 | TGCAGCGTTGAGGGTAAAAGCTCCTACAATGAGCAGTTCTTC | CSVEGKSSYNEQFF
- | TRBJ2-1 | - | TRBV28 | TGTGCCAGCAACGCGGTCCTCCGGAGCGGATCCTACAATGAGCAGTTCTTC | CASNAVLRSGSYNEQFF
- | TRBJ2-3 | TRBD2 | TRBV5-8 | TGTGCCAGCAGCTTAGGACTAGCGGGAACCGCCGGAGATACGCAGTATTTT | CASSLGLAGTAGDTQYF
once | TRBJ2-7 | TRBD2 | TRBV4-1 | TGCGCCAGCAGCCAAGATTGGGCCGGACTAGCGGGAGATGCGGACGAGCAGTACTTC | CASSQDWAGLAGDADEQYF
- | TRBJ2-5 | - | TRBV18 | TGTGCCAGCTCAGGTGGTGATCAAGAGACCCAGTACTTC | CASSGGDQETQYF
- | TRBJ1-1 | - | TRBV28 | TGTGCCAGCAGCCGAGGGGGGAGCACGTTTGAAGCTTTCTTT | CASSRGGSTFEAFF
- | TRBJ2-7 | TRBD2 | TRBV4-3 | TGCGCCAGCAGCCAAGACGGGGGGGCGGTACCCTACGAGCAGTACTTC | CASSQDGGAVPYEQYF
- | TRBJ1-2 | - | TRBV30 | TGTGCCTGGGACTTTAACTATGGCTACACCTTC | CAWDFNYGYTF
few | TRBJ1-5 | - | TRBV15 | TGTGCCACCAGCAGAGATAGGCAGCCCCAGCATTTT | CATSRDRQPQHF
- | TRBJ1-5 | - | TRBV5-5 | TGTGCCAGCAGCTTGGTTTCGGCAAAAAATCAGCCCCAGCATTTT | CASSLVSAKNQPQHF
- | TRBJ2-1 | TRBD1 | TRBV5-1 | TGCGCCAGCAGCTTTTCCCCGGGACAGGGTGTGGAGCAGTTCTTC | CASSFSPGQGVEQFF
- | TRBJ2-5 | TRBD2 | TRBV5-6 | TGTGCCAGCACCCCTCGAGGGCTAGCGGGAGGGCAAGAGACCCAGTACTTC | CASTPRGLAGGQETQYF